The rows below give T cell receptor beta chains drawn from one sample of a study of identical twins. Each CDR3 protein gets one entry after TCRdb re-called the 5' RACE reads with MiXCR. This sample yields approximately 230,000 distinct CDR3 sequences, of which 6.5% are seen a single time; roughly 15% belongs to the top ten. These data were likewise used in another study, on T cells expressing NK-cell markers.

Sequenced: CD8+ T cells sorted from blood. The receptor source for this set is a young woman in good health. Each CDR3 is given with its conserved first and last residue.

j_gene	v_gene	CDR3aa
TRBJ1-3	TRBV7-8	CASWGSGNTIYF
TRBJ1-1	TRBV6-2/TRBV6-3	CASTKTGGQRDTEAFF
TRBJ2-5	TRBV27	CASNGQGDGETQYF
TRBJ2-1	TRBV27	CASSLSENNEQFF
TRBJ2-5	TRBV2	CAPQDTQETQYF
TRBJ1-4	TRBV6-4	CASSLTDNEKLFF
TRBJ1-5	TRBV24-1	CATSDSPTRGRDQPQHF
TRBJ1-2	TRBV13	CASSLGRDYGYTF
TRBJ2-5	TRBV15	CATSRDRGGWETQYF
TRBJ1-2	TRBV6-1	CASSQAGAAGYTF
TRBJ2-3	TRBV15	CATSRSAGTDTQYF
TRBJ1-4	TRBV20-1	CSAIGWDALFF
TRBJ2-3	TRBV7-8	CASSKGSTDTQYF
TRBJ2-3	TRBV7-9	CASPARSSTDTQYF
TRBJ2-2	TRBV11-2	CASIPEVPGLVNTGELFF
TRBJ1-1	TRBV15	CATSSGPGGQLNTEAFF
TRBJ2-1	TRBV12-3/TRBV12-4	CASSPGPDEQFF
TRBJ1-5	TRBV27	CASSPLTRLSNQPQHF
TRBJ2-3	TRBV7-9	CASSPEGRVTQYF
TRBJ2-1	TRBV6-5	CASSFEGTRKFF
TRBJ2-1	TRBV20-1	CSAGPGLPPRVCNEQFF
TRBJ2-3	TRBV4-1	CASSQGAGIDTQYF
TRBJ2-3	TRBV6-5	CASSLTSGQAGDTQYF
TRBJ2-1	TRBV9	CASGLGGYNEQFF
TRBJ2-7	TRBV7-9	CASSPPGQGSNEQYF
TRBJ1-1	TRBV30	CAWSPWANTEAFF
TRBJ1-1	TRBV29-1	CSVWGDGTEAFF
TRBJ2-7	TRBV11-1	CASSPPGLAGGLTASYEQYF
TRBJ2-4	TRBV7-9	CASSLGGRNIQYF
TRBJ2-7	TRBV7-8	CASSLVRGTYEQYF
TRBJ2-1	TRBV13	CASSYAGVRGSYNEQFF
TRBJ2-1	TRBV9	CASSVEGDWAYNEQFF
TRBJ2-1	TRBV15	CATSEGLGSNEQFF
TRBJ2-2	TRBV5-1	CASSFPSGGDLNTGELFF
TRBJ2-7	TRBV6-5	CASSYEGYEQYF
TRBJ2-2	TRBV7-9	CASSPTGGKENTGELFF
TRBJ2-7	TRBV15	CATSRVGDGYEQYF
TRBJ1-1	TRBV7-9	CASSPTDRDTEAFF
TRBJ2-1	TRBV6-2/TRBV6-3	CASSHDGGGDYNEQFF
TRBJ2-5	TRBV10-2	CASSEPQGVQETQYF
TRBJ2-2	TRBV6-1	CASKGSAGFGELFF
TRBJ2-3	TRBV2	CASSEGTHDGDTQYF
TRBJ2-6	TRBV6-1	CASSEPAGGSGANVLTF
TRBJ2-1	TRBV20-1	CSAGGGGILYNEQFF
TRBJ2-1	TRBV6-1	CASSPTTAYNEQFF
TRBJ2-7	TRBV5-6	CASSFLGGSPYEQYF
TRBJ2-7	TRBV10-2	CASRQSSYEQYF
TRBJ1-2	TRBV7-9	CASSLFSDYGYTF
TRBJ2-5	TRBV2	CASSATSGYHPSGF
TRBJ2-3	TRBV4-3	CASSQGLIDTQYF
TRBJ2-7	TRBV6-1	CASRTSGTGNYEQYF
TRBJ1-2	TRBV10-3	CAISESGHLGSYGYTF
TRBJ1-6	TRBV4-1	CASSQGRGGNNSPLHF